The 18 T cell receptor beta chains in this list originate from one sample, sequenced in a study of T cells after yellow fever vaccination. From the 5' RACE reads, TCRdb called clonotypes with MiXCR, one entry per CDR3 protein. The sample has about 550,000 distinct CDR3 sequences, about 19% seen once; the top ten hold approximately 15%. This sample comprised PBMCs, obtained 15 days after the yellow fever booster vaccination. Receptors originate from a young man who received the YFV17D yellow fever vaccine.

In regard to this clonotype: At one boundary the junction diverges from the germline segment, which might be a read error. In DNA, the CDR3 is TGCGCCAGCAGCTTGGGACAGGGCGACCCCTACGACCAGTACTTC. It encodes CASSLGQGDPYDQYF. The J gene is TRBJ2-7, the V gene TRBV5-1, with TRBD1 matching 7 bases. There are 15 residues in the CDR3. Germline CDR1 is SGHRS and CDR2 is YFSETQ.

The chain joins TRBV7-2 to TRBJ1-6; 7 nucleotides agree with TRBD1. The ends lost 5 bases at V and 9 bases at J; junction bases unmatched: 13. Germline CDR1 reads SGHTA; CDR2 reads FQGNSA. The CDR3 has 16 residues. The CDR3 DNA is TGTGCCAGCAGCATCGAGGGAATTCCAGGGGGTTCACCCCTCCACTTT. It yields the protein CASSIEGIPGGSPLHF.

In this sample, this clonotype turned up a few times. Sequence at one end of the junction differs from germline and may be a read error. In DNA, the CDR3 is TGTGCCAGCAGTGGGGGACCGAACACCGGGGAGCTGTTTTTT. This gives the protein CASSGGPNTGELFF. The genes are TRBV5-1 and TRBJ2-2, with D perhaps matching TRBD1 or TRBD2 (5 bases each). Germline CDR1 and CDR2: SGHRS and YFSETQ. The CDR3 has 14 amino acids. Variable domain in full (rest from reference TRBV5-1 and TRBJ2-2): KAGVTQTPRYLIKTRGQQVTLSCSPISGHRSVSWYQQTPGQGLQFLFEYFSETQRNKGNFPGRFSGRQFSNSRSEMNVSTLELGDSALYLCASSGGPNTGELFFGEGSRLTVL.

This chain uses TRBV7-2 with TRBJ1-3; D uncertain. The germline V gene has CDR1 SGHTA and CDR2 FQGNSA. The CDR3 covers 14 residues. V lost 1 base and J 4 bases, leaving 8 bases between the germline ends. The CDR3 DNA reads as TGTGCCAGCAGCTTAGTGCGGCCCGGAAACACCATATATTTT. It is translated as CASSLVRPGNTIYF.

This clonotype was picked up a small number of times. V usage is TRBV7-9 and J usage is TRBJ1-2; no reliable D call. Germline CDR1 and CDR2: SEHNR and FQNEAQ (reference sequence). CDR3 length equals 13 residues. Between the trimmed V and J ends, which lost 3 bases and 4 bases, there was a span of 9 bases. The CDR3 DNA sequence: TGTGCCAGCAGCTTCGTGGAGGGCTATGGCTACACCTTC. Protein: CASSFVEGYGYTF.

V is TRBV11-2 and J is TRBJ1-1; no reliable D call. The germline V and J ends were trimmed by 2 bases and 4 bases, with 11 bases remaining between them. The CDR3 is made up of 14 amino acids. Germline CDR1 is SGHAT and CDR2 is FQNNGV. The chain's CDR3 is CASSLSRVATEAFF. The CDR3 DNA is TGTGCCAGCAGCTTAAGTAGGGTGGCCACTGAAGCTTTCTTT.

In its sample, this clonotype was seen a few times. The chain uses TRBV4-3 and TRBJ2-2; 7 nucleotides line up with TRBD2. Germline V gives CDR1 LGHNA, CDR2 YSLEER. The CDR3 runs to 17 residues. With 0 bases clipped from V and 4 bases from J, the junction kept 8 bases outside the gene matches. The CDR3 sequence: CASSQDIGTGGTGELFF. The CDR3 DNA sequence: TGCGCCAGCAGCCAAGATATCGGTACGGGAGGCACCGGGGAGCTGTTTTTT.

This sequence joins TRBV4-3 and TRBJ2-1; D remains unclear. Trimming stripped 0 bases from V and 4 bases from J, with 10 bases between. Germline V gene data show CDR1 as LGHNA and CDR2 as YSLEER. This CDR3 contains 15 residues. The CDR3 DNA is TGCGCCAGCAGCCAAGAAAACAGCCTATACAATGAGCAGTTCTTC. Protein: CASSQENSLYNEQFF.

This clonotype was found a few times. V gene TRBV7-2 combines with J gene TRBJ2-2; maybe TRBD2 (6 bases). In germline, CDR1 is SGHTA, CDR2 FQGNSA. V gave up 8 bases and J gave up 3 bases, with 16 bases separating them. The length of the CDR3 is 15 residues. The CDR3 spells CASPPRETHTGELFF. The CDR3 region has the DNA TGTGCCAGCCCTCCCCGGGAGACACACACCGGGGAGCTGTTTTTT.

V gene TRBV7-2 combines with J gene TRBJ2-2; the match to TRBD2 covers 8 bases. Germline loops: CDR1 SGHTA, CDR2 FQGNSA. The V and J ends lost 3 bases and 1 base, in that order; junction bases with no gene match: 4. The CDR3 is made up of 16 amino acids. The CDR3 spells CASSFNGRVNTGELFF. The CDR3 nucleotides are TGTGCCAGCAGCTTTAACGGGAGGGTGAACACCGGGGAGCTGTTTTTT.

The chain couples TRBV15 to TRBJ2-5; D is perhaps TRBD2 (6 bases). Deletions cut 7 bases from V and 5 bases from J, with 14 bases between. The CDR3 covers 13 residues. CDR1 and CDR2 (germline): LNHNV, YYDKDF (reference sequence). The CDR3 is CATKVGGKETQYF. CDR3 in DNA: TGTGCCACCAAAGTTGGGGGGAAGGAGACCCAGTACTTC. Based on the CDR3 plus reference TRBV15 and TRBJ2-5, the full variable domain is DAMVIQNPRYQVTQFGKPVTLSCSQTLNHNVMYWYQQKSSQAPKLLFHYYDKDFNNEADTPDNFQSRRPNTSFCFLDIRSPGLGDTAMYLCATKVGGKETQYFGPGTRLLVL.

J is TRBJ2-7 and V is TRBV29-1; 8 nucleotides agree with TRBD1. V lost 4 bases, J lost 2 bases, and 1 base stayed unmatched. The CDR3 has 12 residues. Germline CDR1 and CDR2: SQVTM and ANQGSEA. The CDR3, as DNA: TGCAGCGTTGTCAGGGGGCCCTACGAGCAGTACTTC. Translation gives CSVVRGPYEQYF.

This chain joins TRBV11-2 and TRBJ2-3; D call uncertain. The CDR3 is made up of 18 amino acids. The germline gives CDR1 SGHAT, CDR2 FQNNGV. V was clipped by 8 bases and J by 4 bases, with 28 bases between them. CDR3 nucleotide sequence: TGTGCCAGCTGCCCCGACCTGACTCGATTTTATTTCGCAGATACGCAGTATTTT. The encoded protein is CASCPDLTRFYFADTQYF.

In this sample, this clonotype turned up a few times. This chain connects TRBV7-6 to TRBJ2-1; 11 bases are shared with TRBD2. Looked up from germline, CDR1 is SGHVS and CDR2 is FNYEAQ. V shed 5 bases and J 4 bases; nucleotides not matched to a gene: 16. The CDR3 consists of 19 residues. For the CDR3, the DNA is TGTGCCAGCAGCCCACCCCTAGCGGGAGGTCCTGTGCCTTACAATGAGCAGTTCTTC. Translated, it gives CASSPPLAGGPVPYNEQFF.

V is TRBV20-1 and J is TRBJ2-7, with 10 bases identical to TRBD1. The CDR3 sequence is 19 residues long. Germline trimming cut 2 bases from V and 2 bases from J; bases unmatched to any gene: 18. CDR1 and CDR2 (germline): DFQATT, SNEGSKA (reference sequence). The CDR3 here is CSARKNRDRGVSVPYEQYF. The DNA of the CDR3 is TGCAGTGCTAGAAAGAACCGGGACAGGGGAGTATCGGTCCCCTACGAGCAGTACTTC.

This clonotype has just a few counts. V usage is TRBV2 and J usage is TRBJ1-6; D is undetermined. Germline CDR1 reads SNHLY; CDR2 reads FYNNEI. The CDR3 runs 12 residues. V dropped 5 bases and J dropped 10 bases, with 9 bases sitting between them. The DNA for the CDR3 is TGTGCCAGCAGTCCGACCTTCTCACCCCTCCACTTT. Translated: CASSPTFSPLHF.

This clonotype was observed a single time. The chain couples TRBV4-3 to TRBJ2-1; 9 bases are a match to TRBD1. Germline V gene data show CDR1 as LGHNA and CDR2 as YSLEER. This CDR3 contains 16 residues. Trimming cost V 2 bases and J 5 bases; bases outside gene matches: 7. The chain's CDR3 is CASSQTGTGIDNEQFF. The CDR3 DNA reads TGCGCCAGCAGCCAAACCGGGACAGGGATCGACAATGAGCAGTTCTTC.

The rearrangement joins TRBV7-2 to TRBJ1-1, with a tentative D call TRBD1 (6 bases). In germline, CDR1 is SGHTA, CDR2 FQGNSA. The CDR3 is 11 residues long. The V end was cut by 6 bases, the J end by 11 bases, with 13 bases between. CDR3 coding DNA: TGTGCCAGCAGTGGGGGGGGCTCGGCTTTCTTT. Translating it yields CASSGGGSAFF. The full variable domain, rest sourced from reference TRBV7-2 and TRBJ1-1, is GAGVSQSPSNKVTEKGKDVELRCDPISGHTALYWYRQSLGQGLEFLIYFQGNSAPDKSGLPSDRFSAERTGGSVSTLTIQRTQQEDSAVYLCASSGGGSAFFGQGTRLTVV.